This is a list of T cell receptor beta chains from one sample in a study of response to subunit inactivated influenza vaccine. One entry per CDR3 protein results from TCRdb running MiXCR on the RT-PCR reads. This repertoire shows approximately 480,000 distinct CDR3 sequences, 9.5% to 12% found once; its top ten account for about an eighth. The sequences come from PBMCs from blood, collected roughly 45 days after vaccination. These receptors all stem from a man aged 45 to 65 who received an inactivated influenza vaccine. Each CDR3 is given with its conserved first and last residue. A D gene is named only where the DNA matches it firmly. Not every row has a clone size; where given, it reads once, few, many or a size class.

.	TRBV20-1	TRBD2	TRBJ2-1	TGCAGTGCGACGGGACTATCGATCTCCTACAATGAGCAGTTCTTC	CSATGLSISYNEQFF
many	TRBV20-1	TRBD1	TRBJ1-5	TGCAGTGCTAGGACAGGGGGTTCGCAGCCCCAGCATTTT	CSARTGGSQPQHF
few	TRBV6-2/TRBV6-3	.	TRBJ2-3	TGTGCCAGCGCGGAGTGGGGATTTCAAATTGAGGGAGGAGATACGCAGTATTTT	CASAEWGFQIEGGDTQYF
.	TRBV7-9	TRBD2	TRBJ2-3	TGTGCCAGCAGCTTTAGCGGGGGGGCCGTAGATACGCAGTATTTT	CASSFSGGAVDTQYF
many	TRBV7-2	.	TRBJ2-7	TGTGCCAGCAGCTCTGGAACTTATATCAACGAGCAGTACTTC	CASSSGTYINEQYF
few	TRBV7-9	.	TRBJ1-4	TGTGCCAGCAGCCTCCGGGACAATCTTGAAAAACTGTTTTTT	CASSLRDNLEKLFF
few	TRBV27	TRBD1	TRBJ1-2	TGTGCCAGCAGTTTATCGTGGACAGGGGGTTATGGCTACACCTTC	CASSLSWTGGYGYTF
few	TRBV24-1	.	TRBJ1-2	TGTGCCACCAGTGACCGAACGAATAAGGCCGGCTACACCTTC	CATSDRTNKAGYTF
many	TRBV5-1	.	TRBJ2-7	TGCGCCAGCAGTTCGGACGGAAGCTCCTACGAGCAGTACTTC	CASSSDGSSYEQYF
many	TRBV29-1	.	TRBJ1-4	TGCAGCGTGGTGGGACGGGGTAAACTGTTTTTT	CSVVGRGKLFF
.	TRBV5-4	.	TRBJ2-7	TGTGCCAGCAGCGATACACGGGGTGCCCCCTACGAGCAGTACTTC	CASSDTRGAPYEQYF
few	TRBV7-3	.	TRBJ2-2	TGTGCCAGCAGCACGGACTACAACACCGGGGAGCTGTTTTTT	CASSTDYNTGELFF
.	TRBV20-1	.	TRBJ1-3	TGCAGTGTCAGCGGAGTCTCTGGAAACACCATATATTTT	CSVSGVSGNTIYF